This T cell receptor (beta chain) originates from a study of quantifying T cell responses using KT2 cells (dated by TCRdb to 2016 to 2017). At the level of the whole study: RNA was DNase-treated and reverse transcribed with TCR alpha and beta constant-region primers, mostly using SuperScript III. Under optimum conditions, the efficiency of the T4 ligation step was estimated to be more than 9.5%. PCR2 was performed as a SYBR Green qPCR and was stopped at a predetermined fluorescence threshold so that over-amplification was avoided.

Known numbers of KT2, a T cell clone whose TCR had been sequenced previously, were spiked into unfractionated PBMC to test the sensitivity and accuracy of the pipeline. A range of KT2-to-PBMC ratios was set up by mixing KT2 cells into a fixed number of PBMC. The V end gives up 2 bases and the J end 2 bases, leaving 6 bases in the junction not matched to a gene. The CDR3 goes from the cysteine to the phenylalanine over 15 residues. The CDR3 DNA has 45 bases and is translated from base 1. For CDR1 and CDR2, the germline V gene lists SGHRS and YFSETQ. Library preparation used UMI-ligation and nested PCR. Using T4 RNA ligase 1, a single-stranded oligonucleotide bearing the Illumina SP2 sequence plus a UMI was ligated onto the 3' end of the cDNA. PCR1 used around 4 cycles (98 degrees C 15 s, 69 degrees C 30 s, 72 degrees C 40 s), and the beta primer was an equimolar mix of RC1.1 and RC1.2 that covered TRBC1 and TRBC2. Starting at PCR2, the TCR alpha and beta chains were handled separately, and sample indices and Illumina adaptors were added. The UMI was composed of 12 random nucleotides, arranged as two hexamers separated by a spacer, and was positioned after an 8-base spacer. Sequencing was done on an Illumina MiSeq using v2 2x251 paired-end chemistry, usually with about a dozen samples per run. To boost diversity, each sequencing library was supplemented with PhiX DNA at about 4.5-7%. In the source study's methods: Raw reads were converted to FASTQ with bcl2fastq and demultiplexed by dual indices using Demultiplexor. V and J genes were assigned by Decombinator through tag matching that permitted a single base-pair mismatch. Using UMIs, Collapsinator corrected both sequencing errors and the frequency errors that come from PCR heterogeneity. CDR3Translator turned Decombinator identifiers into nucleotide sequence, translated that sequence into amino acids, and pulled out the CDR3 based on C- and N-terminal motifs. Each distinct KT2 TCR was counted as a cluster of KT2 sequences sharing one unique molecular identifier. Starting from the raw public reads, TCRdb applied fastp trimming at Q25, assembled clones with MiXCR and retained in-frame beta chains. Entries are consolidated by CDR3 protein sequence, retaining the most common genes and DNA. What appears here as the V and J calls and clone size reflects TCRdb's work, not the paper's. Here the sample has over 35,000 distinct CDR3 sequences; approximately 17% occur a single time. The top ten clones comprise around two fifths of the sample.

The research as a whole found: No side-by-side comparison of the pipeline with other TCR sequencing techniques was included in the study. Over several orders of magnitude, the number of KT2 alpha and beta sequences rose linearly with the number of KT2 cells put in. Even at the lowest spike-in tested, roughly one KT2 cell per 100,000 PBMC, KT2 sequences were still detected. Saturation in the detection of KT2 sequences was observed at very high KT2 spike-in numbers.

This clonotype was counted only a few times. No antigen is known for it. One base away there is no much larger clone; base qualities are not given. The chain is assembled from TRBV5-1 and TRBJ2-5, with 7 junctional bases fitting TRBD1. This sequence originates from a human donor. The sequencing sample was made of PBMCs spiked with cells of the T cell clone KT2. The CDR3 protein is CASSFGTVKQETQYF. The nucleotide sequence reads TGCGCCAGCAGCTTTGGGACAGTAAAGCAAGAGACCCAGTACTTC.